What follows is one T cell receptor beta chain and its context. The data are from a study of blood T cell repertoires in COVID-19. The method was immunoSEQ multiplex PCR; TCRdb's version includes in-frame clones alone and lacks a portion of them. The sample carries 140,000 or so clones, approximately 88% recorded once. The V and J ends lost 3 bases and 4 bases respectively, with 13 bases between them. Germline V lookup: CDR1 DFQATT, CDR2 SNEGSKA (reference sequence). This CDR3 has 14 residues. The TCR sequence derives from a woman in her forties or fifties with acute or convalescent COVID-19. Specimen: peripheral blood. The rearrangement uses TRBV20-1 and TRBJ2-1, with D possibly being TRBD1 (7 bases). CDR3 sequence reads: CSASLRGRYNEQFF. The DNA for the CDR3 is TGCAGTGCTAGTCTCAGGGGGAGGTACAATGAGCAGTTCTTC.